This T cell receptor beta chain was identified in a study of response to subunit inactivated influenza vaccine. Between the trimmed V and J ends, which lost 4 bases and 7 bases, there was a span of 14 bases. CDR3 length: 14 residues. In germline, CDR1 is SGHRS, CDR2 YFSETQ. MiXCR, applied by TCRdb to the RT-PCR reads, yields one record per CDR3 protein. The sample lists a few hundred thousand distinct CDR3 sequences; approximately 10% were seen once. These same data were also listed under a study on T cells expressing NK-cell markers. This second study says: For TCR beta, cDNA was produced by 5'RACE template switching with UMIs. Seven donors tested HCMV-seropositive and one tested seronegative among the eight sequenced. Sorting of alpha-beta TCR T cells alone was achieved in several experiments with an anti-gamma-delta TCR antibody.

The sample here was PBMCs from blood, taken on the day of vaccination. The TCR was taken from a man over 45 who received an inactivated influenza vaccine. This rearrangement joins TRBV5-1 to TRBJ2-2; no reliable D call. The CDR3 protein is CASSLSGTDGELFF. The CDR3 nucleotides are TGCGCCAGCAGCCTCTCGGGTACGGACGGGGAGCTGTTTTTT.